These 20 T cell receptor beta chains came from one sample sequenced in a study of T cells in Graves' hyperthyroidism and ophthalmopathy. Amplified TCR beta CDR3 regions derived from RNA transcripts. The HTBI primer set was used in a first-round RT-PCR of the TCR CDR3. TCRdb recomputed calls from the multiplex PCR reads with MiXCR, one row per CDR3 protein. The table includes under 550,000 distinct CDR3 sequences, about 20% detected once. The sample taken for sequencing was blood. The receptors shown here come from a man aged 40-55 years with Graves' ophthalmopathy.

The genes are TRBV7-9 and TRBJ1-2, with TRBD1 identical over 12 bases. Germline values: CDR1 SEHNR, CDR2 FQNEAQ (reference sequence). J was trimmed by 7 bases and V by 5 bases; bases with no gene match: 8. This CDR3 has 15 residues. The chain's CDR3 is CASSTQGQGAIGYTF. The CDR3 DNA is TGTGCCAGCAGCACCCAGGGACAGGGGGCAATTGGCTACACCTTC.

This clonotype was recorded at least ten times. The gene calls are TRBV9 and TRBJ2-7; possibly TRBD2 for D (7 bases). Germline V gene data show CDR1 as SGDLS and CDR2 as YYNGEE. The V gene lost 0 bases and the J gene lost 7 bases, with 17 bases spanning the gap. There are 15 residues in the CDR3. DNA for the CDR3: TGTGCCAGCAGCGTAGGGGGGGGCACGTCCGGAGAGCAGTACTTC. Residues: CASSVGGGTSGEQYF.

In its sample, this clonotype was seen many times. The rearrangement links TRBV6-2 or TRBV6-3 to TRBJ2-7; D could derive from TRBD1 or TRBD2 (6 bases each). The CDR3 has 13 residues. Germline assignment: CDR1 MNHEY and CDR2 SVGEGT. The V end lost 6 bases, the J end lost 3 bases, and 12 bases lay between the germline ends. The CDR3 DNA sequence: TGTGCCAGCAGCCAAAGGGGGGACTACGAGCAGTACTTC. Translating it yields CASSQRGDYEQYF.

This rearrangement joins TRBV6-2 or TRBV6-3 to TRBJ2-3; possibly TRBD2 for D (5 bases). The V end was cut by 5 bases, the J end by 3 bases, with 12 bases between. CDR3 length: 14 amino acids. In germline, CDR1 is MNHEY, CDR2 SVGEGT. Here the CDR3 DNA reads TGTGCCAGCAGTCCCAGTCGGAGGACAGATACGCAGTATTTT. Its translation is CASSPSRRTDTQYF.

In its sample, this clonotype was seen many times. The chain employs TRBV2 and TRBJ1-2; possibly TRBD1 for D (5 bases). Trimming cost V 3 bases and J 6 bases, with 17 bases left between them. Germline-derived CDR1 and CDR2 are SNHLY and FYNNEI. The length of the CDR3 is 15 residues. This CDR3 reads CASSDSLGEEDGYTF. The CDR3 DNA follows: TGTGCCAGCAGTGATTCGTTAGGGGAAGAGGATGGCTACACCTTC.

This clonotype was counted a few times. The V gene is TRBV29-1, the J gene TRBJ2-2, with D uncertain. The CDR3 consists of 13 residues. Trimming pared 4 bases from V and 3 bases from J, leaving 9 bases between. The germline gives CDR1 SQVTM, CDR2 ANQGSEA. The CDR3 DNA reads TGCAGCGTTGCATCAAGGCACACCGGGGAGCTGTTTTTT. Its protein is CSVASRHTGELFF.

The chain uses TRBV6-2 or TRBV6-3 and TRBJ2-1; D unresolved. CDR3 size: 16 residues. Trimming removed 1 base at V and 6 bases at J, with 16 bases between. CDR1 is MNHEY and CDR2 is SVGEGT in the germline V gene. The CDR3 DNA reads TGTGCCAGCAGTTACTTTGTGAGTCGGGCCCTCAATGAGCAGTTCTTC. Translation: CASSYFVSRALNEQFF.

The rearrangement links TRBV11-2 to TRBJ2-7, with D possibly being TRBD1 or TRBD2 (5 bases each). The CDR3 is made up of 16 amino acids. Germline CDR1 reads SGHAT; CDR2 reads FQNNGV. Trimming shortened V by 1 base and J by 6 bases, and 19 bases separated the two germline ends. CDR3 residues: CASSLVPGTVVPEQYF. The CDR3 nucleotides are TGTGCCAGCAGCTTAGTACCGGGGACGGTAGTTCCCGAGCAGTACTTC.

This clonotype was counted ten times or more. The V call is TRBV3-1, the J call TRBJ1-2; D may be TRBD1 (5 bases). The V gene lost 1 base and the J gene lost 4 bases, with 10 bases spanning the gap. Germline V CDR1 and CDR2: LGHDT, YNNKEL (reference sequence). The CDR3 has 14 amino acids. The CDR3 coding sequence is TGTGCCAGCAGCCAAGTAGCAGGGAGCTATGGCTACACCTTC. It codes for CASSQVAGSYGYTF.

The chain recombines TRBV20-1 with TRBJ2-5, with 9 bases aligning to TRBD2. Germline assignment: CDR1 DFQATT and CDR2 SNEGSKA (reference sequence). After removal of 5 bases from V and 5 bases from J, the junction contained 15 bases not matched to a gene. This CDR3 region has 16 residues. CDR3 protein: CSAGWARGGLGETQYF. Written as DNA, the CDR3 is TGCAGTGCTGGGTGGGCGCGGGGGGGCCTGGGCGAGACCCAGTACTTC.

This chain links TRBV7-2 with TRBJ2-5; D ambiguous. Trimming stripped 5 bases from V and 7 bases from J, with 17 bases between. The germline gives CDR1 SGHTA, CDR2 FQGNSA. The CDR3 extends over 14 amino acids. CDR3 sequence: CASSPTTVHGTQYF. The CDR3 nucleotides read TGTGCCAGCAGCCCCACAACTGTCCACGGGACCCAGTACTTC. Supplemented by reference TRBV7-2 and TRBJ2-5, the full variable domain reads GAGVSQSPSNKVTEKGKDVELRCDPISGHTALYWYRQSLGQGLEFLIYFQGNSAPDKSGLPSDRFSAERTGGSVSTLTIQRTQQEDSAVYLCASSPTTVHGTQYFGPGTRLLVL.

The chain links TRBV7-2 to TRBJ1-5; unclear D gene. CDR3 length: 15 amino acids. Per the germline V gene, CDR1 is SGHTA and CDR2 is FQGNSA. The ends were cut back, 1 base at V and 2 bases at J, with 9 bases in the middle. The CDR3: CASSLVVRGNQPQHF. The CDR3 bases are TGTGCCAGCAGCTTAGTCGTTCGGGGCAATCAGCCCCAGCATTTT.

CDR3 protein: CASSQIGAAGYTF. CDR3 bases: TGTGCCAGCAGCCAAATCGGTGCGGCTGGCTACACCTTC. This chain links TRBV3-1 with TRBJ1-2; D is unclear. The V end lost 2 bases, the J end lost 7 bases, and 11 bases lay between the germline ends. This CDR3 is built from 13 residues. CDR1 and CDR2 (germline): LGHDT, YNNKEL (reference sequence).

Note on this clonotype: A much larger clone differs from this one at a single base, so this may be a read error. The rearrangement links TRBV11-2 to TRBJ1-1; D not certain. Germline V gene sequence: CDR1 SGHAT, CDR2 FQNNGV. The CDR3 runs to 12 residues. V dropped 4 bases and J dropped 6 bases, with 9 bases sitting between them. This CDR3 is CASSSLVPEAFF. As DNA, the CDR3 is TGTGCCAGCAGCTCGTTGGTGCCTGAAGCTTTCTTT.

This clonotype was seen a few times. The V and J genes are TRBV3-1 and TRBJ1-6; D perhaps matches TRBD1 (5 bases). The CDR3 has 14 amino acids. Germline V CDR1 and CDR2: LGHDT, YNNKEL (reference sequence). Trimming took off 1 base at V and 9 bases at J, with 10 bases between the two ends. DNA of the CDR3: TGTGCCAGCAGCCAAGGGGGCCCCCGTTCACCCCTCCACTTT. It specifies CASSQGGPRSPLHF.

This clonotype was counted ten times or more. This chain connects TRBV7-2 to TRBJ2-2, with D uncertain. This CDR3 has 15 amino acids. V was trimmed by 1 base and J by 3 bases, leaving 9 bases between them. Per germline, CDR1 SGHTA and CDR2 FQGNSA. Here the CDR3 reads CASSLVFSDTGELFF. The CDR3 DNA reads as TGTGCCAGCAGCTTAGTGTTTAGTGACACCGGGGAGCTGTTTTTT.

The chain recombines TRBV3-1 with TRBJ2-7, with 8 bases aligning to TRBD1. After removal of 1 base from V and 3 bases from J, the junction contained 5 bases not matched to a gene. Per the germline V gene, CDR1 is LGHDT and CDR2 is YNNKEL (reference sequence). The CDR3 is 15 amino acids. DNA for the CDR3: TGTGCCAGCAGCCAAGGATCAGGGGGCTACTACGAGCAGTACTTC. The encoded protein is CASSQGSGGYYEQYF.

The V call is TRBV14, the J call TRBJ2-3; the D is unclear. The germline gives CDR1 SGHDN, CDR2 FVKESK. The CDR3 has 15 residues. The germline V and J ends were trimmed by 0 bases and 2 bases, with 9 bases remaining between them. CDR3 region: CASSQDQAFTDTQYF. The CDR3 nucleotides read TGTGCCAGCAGCCAAGATCAGGCCTTCACAGATACGCAGTATTTT.

This clonotype was detected ten times or more. This chain joins TRBV6-1 and TRBJ1-5, with 7 bases lining up with TRBD1. V lost 2 bases to trimming and J lost 6 bases; unmatched junction nucleotides: 4. The CDR3 covers 14 residues. Germline CDR1 and CDR2: MNHNS and SASEGT. The DNA for the CDR3 is TGTGCCAGCAGTGAATCTTCAGGGGGTCAGCCCCAGCATTTT. It encodes CASSESSGGQPQHF.

The chain employs TRBV6-2 or TRBV6-3 and TRBJ2-7; TRBD2 aligns across 13 bases. J lost 6 bases, V lost 5 bases, and 16 bases had no gene match. CDR3 length: 18 amino acids. Germline loops: CDR1 MNHEY, CDR2 SVGEGT. CDR3 nucleotides: TGTGCCAGCAGTAACGACCCCAGGACTAGCGGGAGTGTAGTCGAGCAGTACTTC. This gives the protein CASSNDPRTSGSVVEQYF.